These 17 T cell receptor beta chains were all obtained from the same sample, sequenced in a study of T cell clonality in common variable immunodeficiency. Antigen specificity for these receptors is unknown. Findings and limits, study-wide: Reportedly, TCR beta sequences from common variable immunodeficiency showed fewer deletions and N-nucleotide insertions.

Only in-frame clones appear in the TCRdb table, and some are missing; sequencing was by immunoSEQ multiplex PCR. The sample includes about 23,000 clones, none of them occurring once. Sequences were obtained from peripheral blood mononuclear cells. Every receptor here comes from a human donor with common variable immunodeficiency.

The table lists this clone with a few counts. The read halts 3 residues ahead of the CDR3 end, with the missing end drawn from the germline J gene. The chain employs TRBV5-1 and TRBJ2-7, with 10 bases matching TRBD1. The CDR3 totals 15 residues. J gave up 3 bases and V 3 bases, and 6 bases lay outside the gene matches. CDR1 is SGHRS, CDR2 YFSETQ, per germline. The covered CDR3 bases are TGCGCCAGCAGCTGGGGGACAGGGGCCGACTACGAG. This encodes CASSWGTGADYE. The whole CDR3 protein is CASSWGTGADYEQYF.

About this clone: The read finishes 3 residues shy of the CDR3 end, and the germline J gene is used to complete it. The rearrangement uses TRBV19 and TRBJ2-3; possibly TRBD2 for D (6 bases). Trimming pared 8 bases from V and 1 base from J, leaving 13 bases between. The CDR3 consists of 14 residues. Germline V gene sequence: CDR1 LNHDA, CDR2 SQIVND (reference sequence). The CDR3 DNA, read in part, is TGTGCCAGTCGTAGACTAGGGGGCACAGATACG. Translated: CASRRLGGTDT. The CDR3, in full, reads CASRRLGGTDTQYF.

This clone was counted many times. The read stops 3 residues short of the end of the CDR3; the missing end is completed from the germline J gene. The chain is built from TRBV19 and TRBJ2-3; D gene uncertain. V shed 5 bases and J shed 2 bases, with 8 bases lying between them. The CDR3 is 13 amino acids. CDR1 and CDR2 from the germline V gene are LNHDA and SQIVND (reference sequence). The CDR3 here is CASSLQSTDTQYF. The part of the CDR3 DNA that was read is TGTGCCAGTAGTCTACAGTCCACAGATACG.

This clone was picked up many times. Mismatch with germline at one junction end may stem from a read error. The DNA ends 3 residues before the CDR3 does, and the rest of the CDR3 is filled in from the germline J gene. The V gene is TRBV2, the J gene TRBJ2-2, with TRBD1 as a possible D gene (6 bases). The CDR3 loop spans 15 amino acids. Looked up from germline, CDR1 is SNHLY and CDR2 is FYNNEI. The CDR3 sequence is CASREDRLKTGELFF. The CDR3 DNA, read in part, is TGTGCCAGCAGGGAAGACAGGTTGAAGACCGGGGAG.

This clone came up many times. The read gets to within 3 residues of the CDR3 end, and the germline J gene fills in the rest. The chain carries TRBV29-1 and TRBJ1-2; D gene uncertain. The CDR3 covers 8 residues. Looked up from germline, CDR1 is SQVTM and CDR2 is ANQGSEA. The CDR3 bases that were read are TGCAGCGGAGGCGGC. Translating it yields CSGGG. The full CDR3 protein reads CSGGGYTF.

This clone has ten or more counts. The sequence runs out 3 residues before the end of the CDR3; the remainder is reconstructed from the germline J gene. V and J are TRBV10-2 and TRBJ2-7, with D possibly being TRBD2 (6 bases). The length of the CDR3 is 14 residues. Trimming shortened V by 4 bases and J by 4 bases, and 14 bases separated the two germline ends. CDR1 is WSHSY and CDR2 is SAAADI in the germline V gene. The CDR3 DNA, read in part, is TGCGCCAGCAGTGGGGGATCAGGGAGGTACGAG. It encodes CASSGGSGRYE. The CDR3 in full is CASSGGSGRYEQYF.

This clone was seen a handful of times. The CDR3 goes on 3 residues after the read ends, and that part is filled in from the germline J gene. The V call is TRBV7-2, the J call TRBJ1-2; D is uncertain. From germline, CDR1 is SGHTA and CDR2 FQGNSA. V lost 1 base and J 2 bases, leaving 8 bases between the germline ends. This CDR3 region has 14 residues. CDR3 DNA (partial): TGTGCCAGCAGCTTAGGTAGGGCCAACTATGGC. Residues: CASSLGRANYG. From start to end, the CDR3 is CASSLGRANYGYTF.

In regard to this clone: The read gets to within 3 residues of the CDR3 end, and the germline J gene fills in the rest. The V and J genes are TRBV2 and TRBJ1-6; 7 nucleotides line up with TRBD1. Germline-derived CDR1 and CDR2 are SNHLY and FYNNEI. V was clipped by 6 bases and J by 6 bases; unmatched bases: 2. The CDR3 sequence is 13 residues long. CDR3 DNA (partial): TGTGCCAGCAGGGGACAGATTAATTCACCC. Protein product: CASRGQINSP. The full CDR3 protein is CASRGQINSPLHF.

With regard to this clone: The read ends 3 residues early relative to the CDR3; the germline J gene fills the gap. The chain couples TRBV19 to TRBJ2-7; no clear D. This CDR3 region has 18 residues. V was cut by 3 bases and J by 6 bases, with 27 bases left in between. The germline gives CDR1 LNHDA, CDR2 SQIVND (reference sequence). CDR3 loop: CASSIFQATSSSAPEQYF. Partial CDR3 DNA: TGTGCCAGTAGTATCTTTCAGGCAACAAGCAGTTCAGCTCCCGAG. Looking up the rest from reference TRBV19 and TRBJ2-7 gives the full variable domain: DGGITQSPKYLFRKEGQNVTLSCEQNLNHDAMYWYRQDPGQGLRLIYYSQIVNDFQKGDIAEGYSVSREKKESFPLTVTSAQKNPTAFYLCASSIFQATSSSAPEQYFGPGTRLTVT.

Remarks on this clone: The sequence runs out 3 residues before the end of the CDR3; the remainder is reconstructed from the germline J gene. The genes are TRBV7-2 and TRBJ2-1; tentative D call: TRBD1 (6 bases). The ends were cut back, 4 bases at V and 7 bases at J, with 14 bases in the middle. Germline CDR1 and CDR2: SGHTA and FQGNSA. The CDR3 sequence is 14 residues long. The DNA read from the CDR3 is TGTGCCAGCAGCTCTTTGGACAGACCAAATGAG. Amino acids: CASSSLDRPNE. The whole CDR3 protein reads CASSSLDRPNEQFF.

This clone was detected many times. From the germline J gene comes the end of the CDR3, since the read stops 3 residues before it. J is TRBJ1-1 and V is TRBV29-1, with D possibly TRBD1 on 6 matching bases. V gave up 8 bases and J gave up 2 bases, with 18 bases separating them. The CDR3 runs to 14 residues. Germline CDR1 and CDR2: SQVTM and ANQGSEA. CDR3 region: CSLVDTGSNTEAFF. CDR3 DNA, as far as it was read: TGCAGCCTTGTAGACACAGGGTCTAACACTGAA.

This clone was counted a few times. Read data end 3 residues before the CDR3 end; the end is taken from the germline J gene. J is TRBJ2-3 and V is TRBV18, with a weak D call TRBD1 (5 bases). The germline V and J ends were trimmed by 2 bases and 6 bases, with 18 bases remaining between them. Germline CDR1 reads KGHSH; CDR2 reads LQKENI. CDR3 length: 16 residues. The sequenced CDR3 bases are TGTGCCAGCTCACCAGGTGGAAGACGGCAGGGTGATACG. This gives the protein CASSPGGRRQGDT. The whole CDR3 is CASSPGGRRQGDTQYF.

This clone appeared a few times. The read terminates 3 residues before the CDR3 end, so the remaining end is supplied by the germline J gene. The gene calls are TRBV20-1 and TRBJ2-7; tentatively, D is TRBD2 (7 bases). The CDR3 is 16 amino acids. Germline assignment: CDR1 DFQATT and CDR2 SNEGSKA (reference sequence). Trimming cost V 1 base and J 0 bases, with 16 bases left between them. This CDR3 reads CSARALPGGHSYEQYF. The sequenced part of the CDR3 DNA is TGCAGTGCTAGAGCCCTTCCCGGGGGGCACTCCTACGAG.

This clone was counted only a few times. Coverage ceases 3 residues before the CDR3 finishes, and the germline J gene fills in the end. The chain has TRBV19 and TRBJ1-2; unclear D gene. The germline V and J ends were trimmed by 5 bases and 4 bases, with 14 bases remaining between them. In germline, CDR1 is LNHDA, CDR2 SQIVND (reference sequence). The CDR3 has 14 residues. The part of the CDR3 DNA that was read is TGTGCCAGTAGTTCGACCCCCCGGGGCTATGGC. Translating gives CASSSTPRGYG. The whole CDR3 is CASSSTPRGYGYTF.

This clone occurred a few times. The observed sequence ends 3 residues before the CDR3 terminus, with the missing tail filled in from the germline J gene. This rearrangement joins TRBV20-1 to TRBJ1-1, with D possibly TRBD1 on 5 matching bases. Germline lookup yields CDR1 DFQATT and CDR2 SNEGSKA (reference sequence). The CDR3 loop spans 13 amino acids. The CDR3 is CSAYDPGQTEAFF. The sequenced CDR3 bases are TGCAGCGCTTATGATCCAGGGCAAACTGAA.

This clone was counted a few times. Read coverage stops 3 residues before the CDR3 terminus; the germline J gene supplies the remainder. V gene TRBV5-1 combines with J gene TRBJ1-4; D uncertain. V lost 0 bases and J 3 bases, leaving 9 bases between the germline ends. Germline CDR1 SGHRS, CDR2 YFSETQ. This CDR3 comprises 15 residues. The CDR3 here is CASSLAAGPNEKLFF. The covered CDR3 bases are TGCGCCAGCAGCTTGGCGGCAGGTCCTAATGAAAAA.

The sample holds a few counts of this clone. Read sequence stops 3 residues before the CDR3 end, and the germline J gene provides the missing end. The rearrangement uses TRBV11-1 and TRBJ2-2, with 8 nucleotides matching TRBD1. The ends lost 5 bases at V and 3 bases at J; junction bases unmatched: 5. CDR1 is SGHAT and CDR2 is FQDESV in the germline V gene (reference sequence). This CDR3 is built from 15 residues. The CDR3 bases that were read are TGTGCCAGCAGCCCTAACAGGGGGGACACCGGGGAG. Translating it yields CASSPNRGDTGE. The complete CDR3 reads CASSPNRGDTGELFF.